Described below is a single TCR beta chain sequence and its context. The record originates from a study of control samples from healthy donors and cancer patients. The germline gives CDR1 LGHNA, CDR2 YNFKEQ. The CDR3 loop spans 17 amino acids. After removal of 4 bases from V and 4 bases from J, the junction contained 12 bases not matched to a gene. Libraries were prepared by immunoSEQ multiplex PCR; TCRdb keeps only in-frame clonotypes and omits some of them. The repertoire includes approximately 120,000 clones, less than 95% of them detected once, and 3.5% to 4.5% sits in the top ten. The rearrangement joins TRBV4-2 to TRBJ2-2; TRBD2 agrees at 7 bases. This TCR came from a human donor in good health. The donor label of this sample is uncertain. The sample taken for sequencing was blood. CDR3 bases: TGTGCCAGCAGCCCTCGAGGGGAGGGGAGCGGCACCGGGGAGCTGTTTTTT. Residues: CASSPRGEGSGTGELFF.